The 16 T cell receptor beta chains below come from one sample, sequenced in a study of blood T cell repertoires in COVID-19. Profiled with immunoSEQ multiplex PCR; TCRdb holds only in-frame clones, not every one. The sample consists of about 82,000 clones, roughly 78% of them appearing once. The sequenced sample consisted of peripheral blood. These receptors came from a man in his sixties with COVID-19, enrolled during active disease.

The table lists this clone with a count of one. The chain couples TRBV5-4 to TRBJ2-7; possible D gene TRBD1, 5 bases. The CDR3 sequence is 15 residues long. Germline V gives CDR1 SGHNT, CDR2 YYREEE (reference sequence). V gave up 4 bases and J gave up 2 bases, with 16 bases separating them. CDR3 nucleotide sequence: TGTGCCAGCAGCAAAACCCAGGGTGGGGCCTACGAGCAGTACTTC. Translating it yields CASSKTQGGAYEQYF.

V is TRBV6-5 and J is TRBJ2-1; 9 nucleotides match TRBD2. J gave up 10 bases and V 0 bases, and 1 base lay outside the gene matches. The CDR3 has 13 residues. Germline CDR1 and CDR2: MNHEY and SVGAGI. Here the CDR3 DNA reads TGTGCCAGCAGTTACTCGACTAGCGGAGAGCAGTTCTTC. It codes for CASSYSTSGEQFF.

The CDR3: CASSPGGSNEKLFF. The CDR3 DNA follows: TGTGCCAGTAGCCCGGGCGGGTCTAATGAAAAACTGTTTTTT. V gene TRBV19 combines with J gene TRBJ1-4; no definite D call. The CDR3 sequence is 14 residues long. Germline loops: CDR1 LNHDA, CDR2 SQIVND (reference sequence). The V end was cut by 6 bases, the J end by 3 bases, with 11 bases between.

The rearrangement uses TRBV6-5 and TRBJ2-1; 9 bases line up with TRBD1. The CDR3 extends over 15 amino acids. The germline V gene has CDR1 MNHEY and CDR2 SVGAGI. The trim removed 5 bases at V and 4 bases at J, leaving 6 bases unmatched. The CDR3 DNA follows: TGTGCCAGCAGTCTCACGGGACAGGGATACAATGAGCAGTTCTTC. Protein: CASSLTGQGYNEQFF.

The CDR3 nucleotides are TGTGCCAGCAGCATACCGGGCGGGGAGCTGTTTTTT. Translated, it gives CASSIPGGELFF. This chain links TRBV7-2 with TRBJ2-2; D unclear. V shed 5 bases and J shed 7 bases, with 8 bases lying between them. The germline gives CDR1 SGHTA, CDR2 FQGNSA. This CDR3 is 12 amino acids long.

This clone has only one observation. The CDR3 DNA follows: TGTGCCAGCAGCTTAGCCGCTAGAAACACCGGGGAGCTGTTTTTT. It yields the protein CASSLAARNTGELFF. This chain joins TRBV11-2 and TRBJ2-2; D ambiguous. The CDR3 length is 15 residues. V was clipped by 1 base and J by 2 bases, with 8 bases between them. Germline V gene data show CDR1 as SGHAT and CDR2 as FQNNGV.

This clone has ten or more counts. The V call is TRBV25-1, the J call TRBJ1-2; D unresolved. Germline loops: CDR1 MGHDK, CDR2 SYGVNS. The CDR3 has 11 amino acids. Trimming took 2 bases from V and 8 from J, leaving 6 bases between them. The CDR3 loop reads CASSERRGYTF. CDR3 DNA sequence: TGTGCCAGCAGTGAACGGAGGGGCTACACCTTC.

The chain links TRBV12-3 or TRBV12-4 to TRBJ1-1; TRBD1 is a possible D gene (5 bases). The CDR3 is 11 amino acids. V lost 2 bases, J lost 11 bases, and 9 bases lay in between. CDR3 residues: CASSLRGWAFF. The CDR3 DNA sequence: TGTGCCAGCAGTTTACGGGGGTGGGCTTTCTTT.

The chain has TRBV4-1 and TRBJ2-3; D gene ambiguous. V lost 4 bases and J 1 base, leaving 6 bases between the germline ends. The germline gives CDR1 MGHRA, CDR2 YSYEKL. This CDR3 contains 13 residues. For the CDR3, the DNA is TGCGCCAGCAGCCCGGTGGGCACAGATACGCAGTATTTT. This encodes CASSPVGTDTQYF.

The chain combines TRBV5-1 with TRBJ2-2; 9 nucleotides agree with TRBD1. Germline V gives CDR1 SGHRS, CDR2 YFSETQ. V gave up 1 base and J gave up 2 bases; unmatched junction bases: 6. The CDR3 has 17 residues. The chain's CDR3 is CASSLRAGQGNTGELFF. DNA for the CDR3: TGCGCCAGCAGCTTGCGCGCGGGACAGGGAAACACCGGGGAGCTGTTTTTT.

CDR3 in amino acids: CATSDTRTGPQETQYF. The CDR3 nucleotides read TGTGCCACCAGTGATACCCGGACAGGACCTCAAGAGACCCAGTACTTC. The rearrangement links TRBV24-1 to TRBJ2-5; 7 bases are a match to TRBD1. The ends lost 3 bases at V and 2 bases at J; junction bases unmatched: 8. CDR3 length equals 16 residues. Looked up from germline, CDR1 is KGHDR and CDR2 is SFDVKD.

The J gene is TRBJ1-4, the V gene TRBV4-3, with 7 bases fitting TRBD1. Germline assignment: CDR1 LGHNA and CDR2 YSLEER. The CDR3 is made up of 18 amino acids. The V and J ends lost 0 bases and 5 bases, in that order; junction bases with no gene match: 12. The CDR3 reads CASSQDLLRQGSNEKLFF. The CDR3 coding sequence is TGCGCCAGCAGCCAAGACTTACTCCGACAGGGATCGAATGAAAAACTGTTTTTT.

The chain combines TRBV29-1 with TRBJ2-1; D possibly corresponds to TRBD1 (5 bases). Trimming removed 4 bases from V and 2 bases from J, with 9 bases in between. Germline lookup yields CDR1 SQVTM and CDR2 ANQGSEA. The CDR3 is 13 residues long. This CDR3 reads CSVGGGAYNEQFF. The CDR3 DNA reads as TGCAGCGTTGGGGGCGGAGCCTACAATGAGCAGTTCTTC.

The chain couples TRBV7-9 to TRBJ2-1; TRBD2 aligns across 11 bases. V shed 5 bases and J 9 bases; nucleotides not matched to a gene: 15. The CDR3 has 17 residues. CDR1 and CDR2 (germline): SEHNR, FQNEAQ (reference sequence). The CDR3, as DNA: TGTGCCAGCAGCCCTAGAGGGGATAATAGCGGGAGGGTTGAGCAGTTCTTC. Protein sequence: CASSPRGDNSGRVEQFF.

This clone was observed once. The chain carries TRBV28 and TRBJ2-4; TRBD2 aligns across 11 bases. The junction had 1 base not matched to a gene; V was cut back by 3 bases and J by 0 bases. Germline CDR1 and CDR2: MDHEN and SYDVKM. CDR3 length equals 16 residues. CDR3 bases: TGTGCCAGCAGTTTGGGACTAGCGGAAGCCAAAAACATTCAGTACTTC. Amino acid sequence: CASSLGLAEAKNIQYF. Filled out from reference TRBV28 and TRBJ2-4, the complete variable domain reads DVKVTQSSRYLVKRTGEKVFLECVQDMDHENMFWYRQDPGLGLRLIYFSYDVKMKEKGDIPEGYSVSREKKERFSLILESASTNQTSMYLCASSLGLAEAKNIQYFGAGTRLSVL.

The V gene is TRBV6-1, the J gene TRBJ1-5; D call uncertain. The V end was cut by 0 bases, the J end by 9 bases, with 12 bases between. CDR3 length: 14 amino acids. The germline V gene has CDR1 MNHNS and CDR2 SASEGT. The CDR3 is CASSEASSWRPQHF. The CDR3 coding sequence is TGTGCCAGCAGTGAAGCGAGTTCCTGGAGGCCCCAGCATTTT.